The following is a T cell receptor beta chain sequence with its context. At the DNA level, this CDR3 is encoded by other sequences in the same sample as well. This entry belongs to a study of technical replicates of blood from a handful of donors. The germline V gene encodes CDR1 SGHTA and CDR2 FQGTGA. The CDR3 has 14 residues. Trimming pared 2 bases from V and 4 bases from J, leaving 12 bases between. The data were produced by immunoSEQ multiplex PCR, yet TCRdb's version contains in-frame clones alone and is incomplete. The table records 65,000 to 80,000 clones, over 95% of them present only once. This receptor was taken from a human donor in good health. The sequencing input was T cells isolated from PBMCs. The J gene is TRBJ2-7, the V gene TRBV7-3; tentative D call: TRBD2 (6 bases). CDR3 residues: CASSLGTGAYEQYF. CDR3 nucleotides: TGTGCCAGCAGCTTAGGGACTGGGGCTTACGAGCAGTACTTC.